One T cell receptor beta chain is described in this entry. Its antigen is unidentified. These data are taken from a study of T cell repertoires in aging, cancer and after chemotherapy. Study details: Patients with chronic lymphocytic leukemia were sampled before and after fludarabine- or bendamustine-based chemotherapy. Study-wide points: In healthy donors, age-related TCR diversity loss mainly reflected lost richness.

TRB rearrangements spanning V, D and J were amplified using mixed TRB-A/B primers. TCRdb used MiXCR to reprocess the multiplex PCR reads, holding one entry per CDR3 protein. The sample contains 4,000 to 5,000 distinct CDR3 sequences, 20% to 30% of which appear only once. The CDR3 has 13 amino acids. Germline V gene sequence: CDR1 GTSNPN, CDR2 SVGIG (reference sequence). Trimming took off 0 bases at V and 1 base at J, with 6 bases between the two ends. Amplification of TCR beta used genomic DNA extracted from peripheral blood. The sample consisted of blood. V and J are TRBV30 and TRBJ1-1; D call uncertain. The source is a human donor with a blood cancer. Written as DNA, the CDR3 is TGTGCCTGGAGTGTAACGGAGAACACTGAAGCTTTCTTT. Translating gives CAWSVTENTEAFF.